This entry lists 15 T cell receptor beta chains sequenced from one sample in a study of molecular identifiers for immune sequencing clone quantification. TCRdb reprocessed the PCR reads with MiXCR, giving one entry per CDR3 protein. This table holds 490,000 or so distinct CDR3 sequences, about 25% found once. Input material: naive CD8+ T cells from blood, with Jurkat cell RNA spiked in. Subset: FACS-sorted CD8+CD4-CCR7+CD45RA+ naive T cells. The origin of the receptors is a human donor in good health. Some libraries in this study had Jurkat cell RNA spiked in.

The chain has TRBV7-9 and TRBJ1-5, with D uncertain. V dropped 4 bases and J dropped 5 bases, with 12 bases sitting between them. Germline-derived CDR1 and CDR2 are SEHNR and FQNEAQ (reference sequence). This CDR3 is built from 14 residues. Here the CDR3 reads CASSSLWADQPQHF. The DNA of the CDR3 is TGTGCCAGCAGCTCACTTTGGGCTGATCAGCCCCAGCATTTT.

This clonotype was detected many times. The CDR3, as DNA: TGTGCCAGCAGCCTCCACGGGTCCACTCCTGAGCAGTACTTC. Translated, it gives CASSLHGSTPEQYF. This chain connects TRBV13 to TRBJ2-7; no definite D call. Germline V gives CDR1 PRHDT, CDR2 FYEKMQ (reference sequence). Trimming shortened V by 5 bases and J by 7 bases, and 18 bases separated the two germline ends. The CDR3 is made up of 14 amino acids.

The chain has TRBV20-1 and TRBJ2-1; 7 nucleotides align to TRBD2. V dropped 0 bases and J dropped 0; count of bases not matched to a gene: 5. The V gene's germline CDR1 is DFQATT and CDR2 SNEGSKA (reference sequence). The CDR3 is 16 amino acids. The CDR3 here is CSARDYREDSYNEQFF. In nucleotides, the CDR3 is TGCAGTGCTAGAGATTACCGGGAGGACTCCTACAATGAGCAGTTCTTC.

This clonotype was detected once. A much bigger clone sits one base away, suggesting this may be a read error. The rearrangement joins TRBV7-9 to TRBJ1-5; D ambiguous. V was shortened by 2 bases and J by 6 bases, with 11 bases between the two germline ends. The germline V gene encodes CDR1 SEHNR and CDR2 FQNEAQ (reference sequence). The CDR3 runs 14 residues. This CDR3 is CASSLPEGFQPQHF. In DNA, the CDR3 is TGTGCCAGCAGCTTACCAGAGGGCTTTCAGCCCCAGCATTTT.

V is TRBV7-9 and J is TRBJ1-4; D remains ambiguous. Germline V lookup: CDR1 SEHNR, CDR2 FQNEAQ (reference sequence). CDR3 length: 13 residues. The V end was cut by 3 bases, the J end by 7 bases, with 9 bases between. The CDR3 bases are TGTGCCAGCAGCTTGCCCCCCCTTGAAAAACTGTTTTTT. Encoded protein: CASSLPPLEKLFF.

Concerning this clonotype: Sequence at one end of the junction differs from germline and may be a read error. V gene TRBV7-9 combines with J gene TRBJ1-4; D is ambiguous. CDR1 is SEHNR and CDR2 is FQNEAQ in the germline V gene (reference sequence). The CDR3 is made up of 13 amino acids. As DNA, the CDR3 is TGTGCCAGCAGCTCTGTTTCGAATGATAAACTGTTTTTT. Translated, it gives CASSSVSNDKLFF.

This chain links TRBV24-1 with TRBJ2-1; D tentatively fits TRBD1 or TRBD2 (5 bases each). The CDR3 spans 13 residues. The ends were cut back, 10 bases at V and 8 bases at J, with 17 bases in the middle. Germline V gene data show CDR1 as KGHDR and CDR2 as SFDVKD. The DNA for the CDR3 is TGTGCCACTGACGGGACCGGGATAGATGAGCAGTTCTTC. Translation: CATDGTGIDEQFF.

This clonotype came up a few times. The chain uses TRBV30 and TRBJ2-7; D is unclear. Per the germline V gene, CDR1 is GTSNPN and CDR2 is SVGIG (reference sequence). CDR3 length equals 11 residues. Trimming took 2 bases from V and 6 from J, leaving 8 bases between them. CDR3 amino acids: CAWSIGGEQYF. The CDR3 bases are TGTGCCTGGAGTATCGGCGGCGAGCAGTACTTC.

This clonotype was recorded a few times. The rearrangement links TRBV5-1 to TRBJ2-3, with 13 nucleotides matching TRBD2. CDR3 length: 16 amino acids. The junction had 4 bases not matched to a gene; V was cut back by 5 bases and J by 1 base. Germline CDR1 and CDR2: SGHRS and YFSETQ. CDR3 bases: TGCGCCAGCAGGGACGGGACTAGCGGGGGCACAGATACGCAGTATTTT. This translates into CASRDGTSGGTDTQYF.

This clonotype was counted a few times. The chain recombines TRBV20-1 with TRBJ2-7; D assignment may be TRBD1 or TRBD2 (7 bases each). V lost 1 base, J lost 7 bases, and 17 bases lay in between. This CDR3 region has 14 residues. CDR1 is DFQATT and CDR2 is SNEGSKA in the germline V gene (reference sequence). CDR3 bases: TGCAGTGCTAGAGCCCAGGGGGGGCGCGGAGAGCAGTACTTC. Protein product: CSARAQGGRGEQYF.

This clonotype was recorded at least ten times. The V gene is TRBV7-8, the J gene TRBJ2-2, with D unresolved. Germline assignment: CDR1 SGHVS and CDR2 FQNEAQ. CDR3 length: 15 residues. V was clipped by 1 base and J by 7 bases, with 13 bases between them. CDR3: CASSLVQVYIGELFF. The CDR3, as DNA: TGTGCCAGCAGCTTAGTCCAAGTTTATATCGGGGAGCTGTTTTTT. Full variable domain (outside the CDR3, taken from reference TRBV7-8 and TRBJ2-2): GAGVSQSPRYKVAKRGQDVALRCDPISGHVSLFWYQQALGQGPEFLTYFQNEAQLDKSGLPSDRFFAERPEGSVSTLKIQRTQQEDSAVYLCASSLVQVYIGELFFGEGSRLTVL.

This clonotype was picked up many times. The rearrangement links TRBV7-6 to TRBJ2-2, with 7 bases identical to TRBD1. This CDR3 comprises 14 residues. Germline V lookup: CDR1 SGHVS, CDR2 FNYEAQ. The junction had 3 bases not matched to a gene; V was cut back by 5 bases and J by 3 bases. The CDR3 DNA sequence: TGTGCCAGCAGCCCGGGGACAGACACCGGGGAGCTGTTTTTT. This sequence encodes CASSPGTDTGELFF.

The CDR3 reads CASSFNNPPLQATNEKLFF. Here the CDR3 DNA reads TGTGCCAGCAGTTTTAATAACCCGCCCTTGCAGGCAACTAATGAAAAACTGTTTTTT. The chain is built from TRBV12-3 or TRBV12-4 and TRBJ1-4; D is unresolved. The V and J ends lost 3 bases and 0 bases respectively, with 20 bases between them. This CDR3 spans 19 amino acids.

The table lists this clonotype with a few counts. The V gene is TRBV9, the J gene TRBJ2-3; D ambiguous. Per the germline V gene, CDR1 is SGDLS and CDR2 is YYNGEE. Trimming shortened V by 0 bases and J by 0 bases, and 8 bases separated the two germline ends. The CDR3 has 15 amino acids. CDR3 sequence: CASSVARRSTDTQYF. The DNA of the CDR3 is TGTGCCAGCAGCGTAGCGAGGAGAAGCACAGATACGCAGTATTTT.

This clonotype was picked up many times. The chain links TRBV7-9 to TRBJ2-2; 9 bases line up with TRBD1. CDR3 size: 16 residues. V trimming: 5 bases; J trimming: 5 bases; junction bases outside the gene matches: 9. Germline V gene lookup returns CDR1 SEHNR and CDR2 FQNEAQ (reference sequence). The CDR3 DNA reads TGTGCCAGCAGCCCACCGGGGACAGGGACGACCGGGGAGCTGTTTTTT. Translating it yields CASSPPGTGTTGELFF.